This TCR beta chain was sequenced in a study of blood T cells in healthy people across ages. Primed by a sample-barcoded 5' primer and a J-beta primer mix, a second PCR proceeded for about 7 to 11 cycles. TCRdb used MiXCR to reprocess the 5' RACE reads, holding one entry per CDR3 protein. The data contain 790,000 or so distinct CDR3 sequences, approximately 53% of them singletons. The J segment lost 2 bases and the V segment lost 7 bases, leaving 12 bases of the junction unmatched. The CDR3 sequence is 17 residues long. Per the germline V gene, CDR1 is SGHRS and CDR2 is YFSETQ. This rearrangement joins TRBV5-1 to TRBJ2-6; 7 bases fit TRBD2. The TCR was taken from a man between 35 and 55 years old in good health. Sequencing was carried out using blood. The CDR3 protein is CASGRGGGGAGANVLTF. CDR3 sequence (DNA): TGCGCCAGCGGCCGCGGCGGGGGAGGAGCTGGGGCCAACGTCCTGACTTTC.